Following are 7 T cell receptor beta chains from one sample sequenced in a study of T-cell memory formation after mild COVID-19 (dated by TCRdb to the early 2020s). Library construction relied on 5' RACE. Instrument used: Illumina NovaSeq 6000. Through fastp at Q25 and MiXCR, TCRdb rebuilt clones from the public reads, retaining in-frame beta chains. Records with the same CDR3 protein are collapsed into one entry carrying the most frequent genes and DNA. The sample data list about 340,000 distinct CDR3 sequences, and approximately 12% of these were observed just once. About a fifth of the sample is taken by the ten largest. Sequencing used PBMCs or a T cell subset sorted from them (not recorded which). These receptors all come from a man between 18 and 29 years old who had mild COVID-19 (a few samples of this study predate the infection). The sample titles of this study are shuffled in the database, so cell type and time point are left out; the donor was told from shared clones.

The V call is TRBV7-3, the J call TRBJ1-2, with 9 bases fitting TRBD1. The germline CDR1 and CDR2 sequences are SGHTA and FQGTGA. Losses at the gene ends were 5 bases for V and 7 bases for J; bases not matched to a gene: 14. The length of the CDR3 is 16 residues. The CDR3 is CASSAPHGQGISGYTF. CDR3 in DNA: TGTGCCAGCAGCGCCCCACATGGACAGGGGATCAGTGGCTACACCTTC.

The chain joins TRBV12-3 or TRBV12-4 to TRBJ2-1; tentative D call: TRBD2 (6 bases). Trimming shortened V by 7 bases and J by 1 base, and 17 bases separated the two germline ends. The CDR3 loop spans 16 amino acids. This CDR3 reads CASIPGLRSSYNEQFF. Written as DNA, the CDR3 is TGTGCCAGCATACCGGGACTCCGATCGTCCTACAATGAGCAGTTCTTC.

This clonotype was seen more than once but under ten times. The chain is built from TRBV7-9 and TRBJ1-5; unclear D gene. Germline CDR1 is SEHNR and CDR2 is FQNEAQ (reference sequence). This CDR3 region has 14 residues. The ends were cut back, 4 bases at V and 2 bases at J, with 9 bases in the middle. CDR3 bases: TGTGCCAGCAGCTCAACTAGGGGCAATCAGCCCCAGCATTTT. It codes for CASSSTRGNQPQHF.

The rearrangement links TRBV10-3 to TRBJ2-1; TRBD2 matches 7 bases. Trimming removed 8 bases from V and 5 bases from J; junction bases left unmatched: 6. CDR1 and CDR2 (germline): ENHRY, SYGVKD. The CDR3 runs 13 residues. The CDR3 spells CAIGGRENNEQFF. In DNA form, the CDR3 reads TGTGCCATCGGAGGGCGGGAGAACAATGAGCAGTTCTTC.

This clonotype was counted only a few times. This chain connects TRBV7-6 to TRBJ2-2; no firm D call. V lost 1 base and J lost 1, with 7 bases in between. Per germline, CDR1 SGHVS and CDR2 FNYEAQ. CDR3 length: 15 amino acids. CDR3 sequence (DNA): TGTGCCAGCAGCTTAGAAGTCGGGAACACCGGGGAGCTGTTTTTT. Translating it yields CASSLEVGNTGELFF.

CDR3: CSVEGQDGYTF. The CDR3 DNA reads TGCAGCGTTGAAGGACAGGATGGCTACACCTTC. V usage is TRBV29-1 and J usage is TRBJ1-2, with a weak D call TRBD1 (6 bases). Germline CDR1 SQVTM, CDR2 ANQGSEA. Trimming removed 1 base at V and 6 bases at J, with 6 bases between. This CDR3 contains 11 residues.

In this sample, this clonotype turned up many times. The rearrangement links TRBV5-1 to TRBJ2-1, with 7 bases identical to TRBD1. Trimming removed 4 bases from V and 8 bases from J; junction bases left unmatched: 6. The length of the CDR3 is 13 residues. From germline, CDR1 is SGHRS and CDR2 YFSETQ. The CDR3 is CASSLTGSDEQFF. CDR3 in DNA: TGCGCCAGCAGCCTGACAGGGTCGGATGAGCAGTTCTTC.